What follows are 25 T cell receptor beta chains derived from one specimen sequenced in a study of blood T cell repertoires in COVID-19. The assay was immunoSEQ multiplex PCR, and TCRdb's table has in-frame clones only and misses some. The sample gives 130,000 to 150,000 clones, roughly 90% of which show up once; about 2.1% is in the top ten. The sequenced material came from peripheral blood. The receptors derive from a human donor in a cohort sampled during active COVID-19.

To note about this clone: Other nucleotide sequences in the sample specify the same CDR3. The V call is TRBV7-9, the J call TRBJ1-4; tentatively, D is TRBD1 (5 bases). The germline V gene encodes CDR1 SEHNR and CDR2 FQNEAQ (reference sequence). Trimming left V 2 bases short and J 1 base short, with 5 bases between. The length of the CDR3 is 14 residues. CDR3 bases: TGTGCCAGCAGCTTACAGGGAACTAATGAAAAACTGTTTTTT. This gives the protein CASSLQGTNEKLFF.

The V and J genes are TRBV29-1 and TRBJ2-7, with D perhaps matching TRBD1 (6 bases). This CDR3 region has 13 residues. V gave up 6 bases and J gave up 1 base, with 13 bases separating them. CDR1 is SQVTM and CDR2 is ANQGSEA in the germline V gene. The CDR3 loop is CSVTTGQSYEQYF. CDR3 nucleotides: TGCAGCGTGACGACGGGACAATCCTACGAGCAGTACTTC.

This chain uses TRBV2 with TRBJ1-6, with D tentatively TRBD1 (6 bases). The germline CDR1 and CDR2 sequences are SNHLY and FYNNEI. The CDR3 runs to 13 residues. Trimming took off 9 bases at V and 6 bases at J, with 12 bases between the two ends. CDR3 in amino acids: CASRTVINSPLHF. The CDR3 nucleotides are TGTGCCAGTCGGACAGTTATTAATTCACCCCTCCACTTT.

The chain employs TRBV7-9 and TRBJ1-2; the match to TRBD1 covers 7 bases. V trimming: 5 bases; J trimming: 5 bases; junction bases outside the gene matches: 23. Germline loops: CDR1 SEHNR, CDR2 FQNEAQ (reference sequence). This CDR3 has 19 amino acids. In DNA, the CDR3 is TGTGCCAGCAGCCCCGGGCCCCACCTTGACAGGGTGAACCCATATGGCTACACCTTC. Translation gives CASSPGPHLDRVNPYGYTF.

This chain uses TRBV6-6 with TRBJ2-1; D perhaps matches TRBD2 (6 bases). The CDR3 covers 16 residues. Deletions cut 7 bases from V and 0 bases from J, with 16 bases between. Germline V gene lookup returns CDR1 MNHNY and CDR2 SVGAGI (reference sequence). This chain's CDR3 is CASTKRRGSSYNEQFF. In nucleotides, the CDR3 is TGTGCCAGCACCAAACGACGGGGGAGCTCCTACAATGAGCAGTTCTTC.

The rearrangement uses TRBV4-3 and TRBJ2-2; D possibly corresponds to TRBD2 (5 bases). Germline V gene lookup returns CDR1 LGHNA and CDR2 YSLEER. V was clipped by 0 bases and J by 6 bases, with 14 bases between them. CDR3 length: 16 amino acids. The CDR3 reads CASSQDRSAGPGELFF. CDR3 nucleotide sequence: TGCGCCAGCAGCCAAGATCGTAGCGCCGGGCCCGGGGAGCTGTTTTTT.

The gene calls are TRBV4-3 and TRBJ1-1; maybe TRBD1 (6 bases). CDR1 and CDR2 (germline): LGHNA, YSLEER. CDR3 length: 14 residues. The V end lost 0 bases, the J end lost 5 bases, and 10 bases lay between the germline ends. The CDR3 DNA follows: TGCGCCAGCAGCCAAGAGAGCCAGGGGACTGAAGCTTTCTTT. It encodes CASSQESQGTEAFF.

The V call is TRBV25-1, the J call TRBJ2-7; the D is unclear. Germline CDR1 MGHDK, CDR2 SYGVNS. This CDR3 spans 13 amino acids. V lost 0 bases and J 3 bases, leaving 6 bases between the germline ends. The CDR3 sequence: CASSEYALYEQYF. The CDR3 nucleotides read TGTGCCAGCAGTGAATATGCACTCTACGAGCAGTACTTC.

V gene TRBV5-1 combines with J gene TRBJ2-5, with 9 bases identical to TRBD1. Trimming took 6 bases from V and 2 from J; bases not matched to a gene: 5. Germline V gene data show CDR1 as SGHRS and CDR2 as YFSETQ. This CDR3 has 14 residues. CDR3 protein: CASTRDRVQETQYF. The CDR3 DNA reads as TGCGCCAGCACCCGGGACAGGGTACAAGAGACCCAGTACTTC.

The genes are TRBV6-1 and TRBJ2-2; perhaps TRBD2 as D (5 bases). In germline, CDR1 is MNHNS, CDR2 SASEGT. CDR3 length: 16 amino acids. The ends were cut back, 4 bases at V and 2 bases at J, with 14 bases in the middle. Here the CDR3 DNA reads TGTGCCAGCAGTGGGCCGGGGTCCCTAAACACCGGGGAGCTGTTTTTT. It codes for CASSGPGSLNTGELFF.

The chain links TRBV7-3 to TRBJ1-1, with D uncertain. The V gene's germline CDR1 is SGHTA and CDR2 FQGTGA. This CDR3 contains 15 residues. Trimming stripped 6 bases from V and 5 bases from J, with 19 bases between. The CDR3 sequence is CASRASSASRTEAFF. CDR3 in DNA: TGTGCCAGCAGGGCCTCGAGCGCGAGCCGAACTGAAGCTTTCTTT. Based on the CDR3 plus reference TRBV7-3 and TRBJ1-1, the full variable domain is GAGVSQTPSNKVTEKGKYVELRCDPISGHTALYWYRQSLGQGPEFLIYFQGTGAADDSGLPNDRFFAVRPEGSVSTLKIQRTERGDSAVYLCASRASSASRTEAFFGQGTRLTVV.

The J gene is TRBJ2-7, the V gene TRBV5-1, with D perhaps TRBD2 (5 bases). Germline V gene sequence: CDR1 SGHRS, CDR2 YFSETQ. V was cut by 0 bases and J by 7 bases, with 14 bases left in between. There are 14 residues in the CDR3. CDR3 sequence: CASSLERGWQEQYF. CDR3 DNA: TGCGCCAGCAGCTTGGAACGGGGTTGGCAGGAGCAGTACTTC.

The chain carries TRBV4-3 and TRBJ1-6, with TRBD1 as a possible D gene (6 bases). V was cut by 0 bases and J by 10 bases, with 16 bases left in between. The CDR3 loop spans 16 amino acids. The V gene's germline CDR1 is LGHNA and CDR2 YSLEER. In nucleotides, the CDR3 is TGCGCCAGCAGCCAAGATAACGGGGAGGGGGGATCACCCCTCCACTTT. It encodes CASSQDNGEGGSPLHF.

The V call is TRBV6-2 or TRBV6-3, the J call TRBJ1-1; D not resolved. The CDR3 extends over 15 amino acids. Trimming pared 2 bases from V and 1 base from J, leaving 11 bases between. Germline V gene data show CDR1 as MNHEY and CDR2 as SVGEGT. The CDR3 reads CASSYNPTRNTEAFF. CDR3 DNA: TGTGCCAGCAGTTACAATCCCACACGGAACACTGAAGCTTTCTTT.

The rearrangement links TRBV4-1 to TRBJ2-7; 9 bases fit TRBD2. The germline CDR1 and CDR2 sequences are MGHRA and YSYEKL. The CDR3 has 20 residues. J was trimmed by 3 bases and V by 1 base; bases with no gene match: 19. The CDR3 DNA sequence: TGCGCCAGCAGCCAAGGTGTATTGCTAGCGGGATCTGCGTCCGGCTACGAGCAGTACTTC. Amino acid sequence: CASSQGVLLAGSASGYEQYF.

The CDR3 here is CASSEGRQGASSGNTIYF. The CDR3, as DNA: TGTGCCAGCAGTGAAGGCCGACAGGGGGCTTCGTCTGGAAACACCATATATTTT. This chain links TRBV6-1 with TRBJ1-3; 10 bases agree with TRBD1. The CDR3 covers 18 residues. V was clipped by 1 base and J by 1 base; unmatched bases: 7. CDR1 is MNHNS, CDR2 SASEGT, per germline.

As concerns this clone: Other DNA sequences of this sample code for an identical CDR3. This rearrangement joins TRBV7-2 to TRBJ2-3; 7 bases agree with TRBD2. V gave up 1 base and J gave up 4 bases; unmatched junction bases: 2. The CDR3 has 14 residues. Germline-derived CDR1 and CDR2 are SGHTA and FQGNSA. DNA for the CDR3: TGTGCCAGCAGCTTAGGTGGGGGGGCAGATACGCAGTATTTT. Translating it yields CASSLGGGADTQYF.

CDR3: CASSFSGQGSLTDTQYF. The CDR3 region has the DNA TGTGCCAGCAGCTTCTCCGGACAGGGGTCCCTCACAGATACGCAGTATTTT. The chain carries TRBV7-2 and TRBJ2-3, with 9 bases that match TRBD1. CDR3 length equals 17 residues. Germline CDR1 SGHTA, CDR2 FQGNSA. V shed 3 bases and J 2 bases; nucleotides not matched to a gene: 9.

This chain connects TRBV28 to TRBJ1-2; 8 bases align to TRBD1. Germline trimming cut 1 base from V and 7 bases from J; bases unmatched to any gene: 5. Germline CDR1 MDHEN, CDR2 SYDVKM. The CDR3 is made up of 14 amino acids. CDR3 DNA: TGTGCCAGCAGTTTATTGGACAGGGTCGGTGGCTACACCTTC. Translation: CASSLLDRVGGYTF.

This clone has a handful of counts. V usage is TRBV4-3 and J usage is TRBJ1-1; 8 nucleotides agree with TRBD1. The CDR3 is 15 residues long. Looked up from germline, CDR1 is LGHNA and CDR2 is YSLEER. After removal of 0 bases from V and 1 base from J, the junction contained 1 base not matched to a gene. The CDR3 DNA reads TGCGCCAGCAGCCAAGAGACAGGGGCGAACACTGAAGCTTTCTTT. It yields the protein CASSQETGANTEAFF.

V gene TRBV9 combines with J gene TRBJ1-1, with a weak D call TRBD1 (5 bases). In germline, CDR1 is SGDLS, CDR2 YYNGEE. V was cut by 0 bases and J by 1 base, with 16 bases left in between. The CDR3 length is 17 residues. Written as DNA, the CDR3 is TGTGCCAGCAGCGTAGGTTTTTGGCAGGGTACGAACACTGAAGCTTTCTTT. Translated, it gives CASSVGFWQGTNTEAFF.

The J gene is TRBJ1-4, the V gene TRBV3-1 (or the pseudogene TRBV3-2); a weak D match, TRBD1 (6 bases). The CDR3 has 16 residues. Germline V lookup: CDR1 LGHDT, CDR2 YNNKEL (reference sequence). V shed 0 bases and J shed 5 bases, with 13 bases lying between them. DNA for the CDR3: TGTGCCAGCAGCCAAGATTGGGTGGGACAAAATGAAAAACTGTTTTTT. Its protein is CASSQDWVGQNEKLFF.

The genes are TRBV7-2 and TRBJ1-6; no definite D call. The CDR3 is 13 amino acids. CDR1 is SGHTA, CDR2 FQGNSA, per germline. V lost 3 bases to trimming and J lost 3 bases, with 3 bases between them. The CDR3 sequence is CASSFYYNSPLHF. The CDR3 coding sequence is TGTGCCAGCAGCTTTTACTATAATTCACCCCTCCACTTT.

V usage is TRBV7-9 and J usage is TRBJ2-5; 9 nucleotides match TRBD1. Germline CDR1 SEHNR, CDR2 FQNEAQ (reference sequence). V was pared by 1 base and J by 4 bases, with 7 bases of the junction left unmatched. The CDR3 has 16 residues. CDR3 protein: CASSLDPGQGIETQYF. The CDR3 region has the DNA TGTGCCAGCAGCTTAGACCCTGGACAGGGGATAGAGACCCAGTACTTC.

The rearrangement links TRBV4-3 to TRBJ1-3, with TRBD1 as a possible D gene (6 bases). Per germline, CDR1 LGHNA and CDR2 YSLEER. With 4 bases removed from V and 0 bases from J, the gap between germline ends came to 22 bases. The CDR3 is 19 amino acids. The CDR3 DNA reads as TGCGCCAGCAGCCCCCGTCGGGCAGGGGATACCCACTCTGGAAACACCATATATTTT. It translates to CASSPRRAGDTHSGNTIYF.